This is a list of T cell receptor beta chains from one sample in a study of CD8 T cells in ankylosing spondylitis. Via MiXCR, TCRdb re-called the 5' RACE reads, giving one row per CDR3 protein. The sample lists 400,000 or so distinct CDR3 sequences; roughly 26% were seen once. Sequences were obtained from blood, either unsorted or a sorted T cell fraction (not recorded which). The receptors come from a male donor with ankylosing spondylitis. Each CDR3 is given with its conserved first and last residue.

V gene,J gene,CDR3 protein
TRBV20-1,TRBJ2-2,CSARVGGAGGTGELFF
TRBV4-2,TRBJ2-1,CASSPQAEAGMNEQFF
TRBV19,TRBJ2-1,CASNEAGGNYNEQFF
TRBV24-1,TRBJ2-1,CATSGVIGQVSVNEQFF
TRBV24-1,TRBJ2-5,CATSDFGVRGETQYF
TRBV14,TRBJ1-2,CASSLGSARNYGYTF
TRBV27,TRBJ1-2,CASSLVATFQNGYTF
TRBV10-2,TRBJ2-1,CASSYRDINEQFF
TRBV5-1,TRBJ2-2,CASVGSGAPNTGELFF
TRBV2,TRBJ2-3,CASSSDRNQDTQYF
TRBV5-1,TRBJ2-1,CASSLFRDRHSYNEQFF
TRBV20-1,TRBJ1-2,CSAADGPRGYTF
TRBV18,TRBJ2-5,CASSPGSGTQYF
TRBV12-3/TRBV12-4,TRBJ2-1,CASNQGNYNEQFF
TRBV4-2,TRBJ1-4,CASSQERAGRELFF
TRBV12-3/TRBV12-4,TRBJ1-4,CASVQGAGNEKLFF
TRBV7-9,TRBJ2-2,CASSRLDAGELFF
TRBV2,TRBJ1-5,CASSVGPRNQPQHF
TRBV24-1,TRBJ2-5,CATSDPSWRETQYF
TRBV5-1,TRBJ2-2,CASSTQGAVGTGELFF
TRBV27,TRBJ2-2,CASSLRGRNTGELFF
TRBV5-1,TRBJ2-7,CASSGSGADHEQYF
TRBV14,TRBJ2-2,CASSQLAGDTGELFF
TRBV24-1,TRBJ2-5,CATSESLASGFLETQYF
TRBV7-7,TRBJ2-5,CASSPVAARETQYF
TRBV5-8,TRBJ2-2,CASSQDRGRDGELFF
TRBV2,TRBJ1-2,CASSLIRDSISGGYTF
TRBV7-2,TRBJ1-1,CASSIWGRENTEAFF
TRBV12-3/TRBV12-4,TRBJ1-2,CASSFPGGSKGYTF
TRBV20-1,TRBJ1-2,CSAFERGYTF
TRBV20-1,TRBJ1-1,CSARGFQAANTEAFF
TRBV4-1,TRBJ1-2,CASSLRQGVDGYTF
TRBV7-8,TRBJ2-4,CASTLGPKNIQYF
TRBV7-9,TRBJ2-1,CASNQWGTVNQEQFF
TRBV6-1,TRBJ1-5,CASRQINQPQHF
TRBV28,TRBJ2-3,CASSFSREWQNTQYF
TRBV7-9,TRBJ1-5,CASSLEGDQPQHF
TRBV4-1,TRBJ1-1,CASSQLPGLLNTEAFF
TRBV4-1,TRBJ1-2,CASSQGQNLYGYTF
TRBV7-2,TRBJ2-3,CASRIAGGTPSTDTQYF
TRBV20-1,TRBJ1-3,CSASVGAGNTIYF
TRBV4-2,TRBJ1-5,CASSQVAGGSQPQHF
TRBV20-1,TRBJ2-5,CSARPLPTHGETQYF
TRBV20-1,TRBJ1-4,CSARPKGEKLFF